Sequencing of this T cell receptor beta chain was carried out in a study of beta chain features in type 1 diabetes. At the level of the study: Sorted cells numbering approximately 110,000,000 were examined across all samples.

This clone occurred a few times. The study reverse transcribed the entire isolated RNA, so it sequenced expressed TCRB transcripts. Repertoires were generated with immunoSEQ multiplex PCR, while TCRdb's copy carries only in-frame clones and drops some. The sample includes hundreds of thousands of clones, about a sixth of them seen just once. The CDR3 consists of 15 residues. V shed 0 bases and J shed 2 bases, with 10 bases lying between them. Germline-derived CDR1 and CDR2 are SEHNR and FQNEAQ (reference sequence). Sequencing was performed on naive CD4+ T cells from blood. This clonotype was sampled from a man younger than 30 in good health. This chain uses TRBV7-9 with TRBJ2-5; tentative D call: TRBD2 (5 bases). CDR3 sequence reads: CASSLAASPQETQYF. CDR3 sequence (DNA): TGTGCCAGCAGCTTAGCTGCTAGCCCGCAAGAGACCCAGTACTTC.